These 6 T cell receptor beta chains came from one sample sequenced in a study of neurological immune-mediated disorders. TCRdb called the 5' RACE reads again in MiXCR, with one record for every CDR3 protein. The data hold roughly 90,000 distinct CDR3 sequences, with 3% to 4% observed a single time. The sequenced sample consisted of PBMCs. These receptor sequences come from a woman in her forties or fifties with multiple sclerosis.

This chain connects TRBV7-2 to TRBJ2-5; perhaps TRBD1 as D (5 bases). V dropped 5 bases and J dropped 4 bases, with 14 bases sitting between them. Germline values: CDR1 SGHTA, CDR2 FQGNSA. There are 14 residues in the CDR3. CDR3 nucleotide sequence: TGTGCCAGCAGCCCAAGCAGGGAATCAGAGACCCAGTACTTC. Its protein product is CASSPSRESETQYF.

This clonotype has at least ten counts. The V call is TRBV6-6, the J call TRBJ2-7; the D gene is possibly TRBD1 (5 bases). CDR3 length: 14 residues. Between the trimmed V and J ends, which lost 2 bases and 1 base, there was a span of 9 bases. CDR1 is MNHNY and CDR2 is SVGAGI in the germline V gene (reference sequence). The CDR3 is CASSYGRGSYEQYF. The CDR3 coding sequence is TGTGCCAGCAGTTACGGTAGGGGTTCCTACGAGCAGTACTTC.

In its sample, this clonotype was seen many times. This chain connects TRBV12-3 or TRBV12-4 to TRBJ2-5, with 11 bases identical to TRBD2. The CDR3 totals 15 residues. V lost 6 bases to trimming and J lost 3 bases; unmatched junction nucleotides: 6. Here the CDR3 reads CASSGMTSGEETQYF. CDR3 in DNA: TGTGCCAGCAGCGGCATGACTAGCGGGGAAGAGACCCAGTACTTC.

This clonotype was seen at least ten times. The chain employs TRBV4-3 and TRBJ1-3; no clear D gene. The germline V gene encodes CDR1 LGHNA and CDR2 YSLEER. This CDR3 comprises 16 residues. Trimming removed 0 bases at V and 0 bases at J, with 9 bases between. The CDR3 is CASSQDGYSSGNTIYF. CDR3 in DNA: TGCGCCAGCAGCCAAGATGGATATAGCTCTGGAAACACCATATATTTT.

There are many counts of this clonotype. The rearrangement uses TRBV3-1 and TRBJ2-7; 13 bases are a match to TRBD2. The trim removed 6 bases at V and 1 base at J, leaving 3 bases unmatched. Per germline, CDR1 LGHDT and CDR2 YNNKEL (reference sequence). The CDR3 has 15 residues. The CDR3 loop is CASSLGLAGSYEQYF. In DNA, the CDR3 is TGTGCCAGCAGTCTGGGACTAGCGGGGTCCTACGAGCAGTACTTC.

In its sample, this clonotype was seen many times. This chain links TRBV6-2 or TRBV6-3 with TRBJ2-3, with 13 bases matching TRBD2. This CDR3 contains 16 residues. J gave up 5 bases and V 5 bases, and 7 bases lay outside the gene matches. The V gene's germline CDR1 is MNHEY and CDR2 SVGEGT. The CDR3 coding sequence is TGTGCCAGCAGTGCCTGGACTAGCGGGGGAAAAGATACGCAGTATTTT. Its protein product is CASSAWTSGGKDTQYF.